One sample yielded the 23 T cell receptor beta chains listed below, sequenced in a study of blood T cell repertoires in COVID-19. Assay used: immunoSEQ multiplex PCR; TCRdb lists only in-frame clones, some missing. The repertoire holds approximately 93,000 clones, with about 76% as singletons. The sequenced sample consisted of peripheral blood. These receptors were obtained from an elderly woman with acute or convalescent COVID-19.

The V call is TRBV20-1, the J call TRBJ2-3; 7 bases align to TRBD2. V lost 3 bases, J lost 1 base, and 4 bases stayed unmatched. The CDR3 loop spans 14 amino acids. Germline lookup yields CDR1 DFQATT and CDR2 SNEGSKA (reference sequence). This CDR3 reads CSASASGRTDTQYF. The CDR3 DNA is TGCAGTGCTAGTGCTAGCGGCCGCACAGATACGCAGTATTTT.

CDR3 bases: TGCGCCAGCAGCCTCCGGACTAGCGGGAGTTATGAGCAGTTCTTC. Protein product: CASSLRTSGSYEQFF. The rearrangement joins TRBV4-1 to TRBJ2-1; 13 bases map to TRBD2. The CDR3 is made up of 15 amino acids. Per the germline V gene, CDR1 is MGHRA and CDR2 is YSYEKL. V lost 4 bases, J lost 8 bases, and 5 bases stayed unmatched.

This clone was found a few times. The chain recombines TRBV7-6 with TRBJ2-7; TRBD2 agrees at 10 bases. The CDR3 is 13 amino acids. Germline lookup yields CDR1 SGHVS and CDR2 FNYEAQ. J lost 3 bases, V lost 5 bases, and 1 base had no gene match. CDR3 amino acids: CASSPSGSYEQYF. The CDR3 DNA follows: TGTGCCAGCAGCCCTAGCGGGAGCTACGAGCAGTACTTC. Supplemented by reference TRBV7-6 and TRBJ2-7, the full variable domain reads GAGVSQSPRYKVTKRGQDVALRCDPISGHVSLYWYRQALGQGPEFLTYFNYEAQQDKSGLPNDRFSAERPEGSISTLTIQRTEQRDSAMYRCASSPSGSYEQYFGPGTRLTVT.

This clone turned up a few times. The chain combines TRBV19 with TRBJ1-1; D gene uncertain. Germline V lookup: CDR1 LNHDA, CDR2 SQIVND (reference sequence). The CDR3 covers 13 residues. Trimming cost V 4 bases and J 0 bases, with 6 bases left between them. The CDR3 loop reads CASSKNMNTEAFF. The CDR3, as DNA: TGTGCCAGTAGTAAAAACATGAACACTGAAGCTTTCTTT. Full variable domain (missing parts from reference TRBV19 and TRBJ1-1): DGGITQSPKYLFRKEGQNVTLSCEQNLNHDAMYWYRQDPGQGLRLIYYSQIVNDFQKGDIAEGYSVSREKKESFPLTVTSAQKNPTAFYLCASSKNMNTEAFFGQGTRLTVV.

In its sample, this clone was seen a few times. V usage is TRBV7-9 and J usage is TRBJ2-3, with 8 bases that match TRBD2. The CDR3 sequence is 15 residues long. The ends lost 5 bases at V and 3 bases at J; junction bases unmatched: 7. Looked up from germline, CDR1 is SEHNR and CDR2 is FQNEAQ (reference sequence). CDR3 sequence reads: CASSPPGLVTDTQYF. The CDR3 DNA reads as TGTGCCAGCAGCCCACCGGGACTAGTAACAGATACGCAGTATTTT.

The chain carries TRBV12-3 or TRBV12-4 and TRBJ1-2; 10 bases match TRBD1. Trimming at V came to 7 bases and at J to 7 bases, leaving 6 bases not matched to a gene. This CDR3 has 13 amino acids. The CDR3 DNA reads TGTGCCAGCAACTCGTGGGACAGGGGTGGCTACACCTTC. Protein: CASNSWDRGGYTF.

This clone was detected only a few times. The CDR3 bases are TGTGCCTGGCGACGTGAGGCCACTGAAGCTTTCTTT. It codes for CAWRREATEAFF. The chain has TRBV30 and TRBJ1-1; the D is unclear. Between the trimmed V and J ends, which lost 5 bases and 4 bases, there was a span of 11 bases. Germline values: CDR1 GTSNPN, CDR2 SVGIG (reference sequence). This CDR3 is built from 12 residues. Filled out from reference TRBV30 and TRBJ1-1, the complete variable domain reads SQTIHQWPATLVQPVGSPLSLECTVEGTSNPNLYWYRQAAGRGLQLLFYSVGIGQISSEVPQNLSASRPQDRQFILSSKKLLLSDSGFYLCAWRREATEAFFGQGTRLTVV.

This chain connects TRBV5-8 to TRBJ1-4, with D possibly TRBD1 on 5 matching bases. The V end lost 2 bases, the J end lost 10 bases, and 15 bases lay between the germline ends. Looked up from germline, CDR1 is SGHTS and CDR2 is YDEGEE. The CDR3 consists of 14 residues. The CDR3 loop reads CASSFRNRLGKLFF. The DNA for the CDR3 is TGTGCCAGCAGCTTCAGGAACAGGTTGGGAAAACTGTTTTTT.

The J gene is TRBJ1-2, the V gene TRBV5-1, with TRBD1 matching 9 bases. The CDR3 is made up of 13 amino acids. Germline values: CDR1 SGHRS, CDR2 YFSETQ. V lost 4 bases and J lost 6; bases outside the gene matches: 4. Here the CDR3 DNA reads TGCGCCAGCAGCAAGGGACAGGGAGATGGCTACACCTTC. It encodes CASSKGQGDGYTF.

The chain carries TRBV11-2 and TRBJ1-1; 7 positions agree with TRBD1. This CDR3 is built from 15 residues. Germline values: CDR1 SGHAT, CDR2 FQNNGV. Germline trimming cut 5 bases from V and 1 base from J; bases unmatched to any gene: 7. The DNA of the CDR3 is TGTGCCAGCAGCCGCTCCGGGACAGCGAACACTGAAGCTTTCTTT. Translation: CASSRSGTANTEAFF.

This chain uses TRBV11-2 with TRBJ1-6; D might be TRBD1 (6 bases). The CDR3 extends over 14 amino acids. Germline CDR1 and CDR2: SGHAT and FQNNGV. Between the trimmed V and J ends, which lost 6 bases and 5 bases, there was a span of 11 bases. The CDR3 here is CASSPDSDNSPLHF. CDR3 nucleotides: TGTGCCAGCAGTCCGGACAGTGATAATTCACCCCTCCACTTT.

This chain uses TRBV11-3 with TRBJ2-7, with D perhaps matching TRBD2 (6 bases). The CDR3 covers 15 residues. Germline V lookup: CDR1 SGHNT, CDR2 YENEEA. The germline V and J ends were trimmed by 1 base and 6 bases, with 16 bases remaining between them. CDR3 sequence (DNA): TGTGCCAGCAGCTTAGGGGAGGCTAGGGTCGGCGAGCAGTACTTC. Amino acid sequence: CASSLGEARVGEQYF.

DNA for the CDR3: TGTGCCAGCACCTTGGGCCAGGGGAGTCGTTGGTACACCTTC. It specifies CASTLGQGSRWYTF. This chain connects TRBV6-5 to TRBJ1-2; TRBD1 might be the D (6 bases). Between the trimmed V and J ends, which lost 7 bases and 11 bases, there was a span of 23 bases. CDR1 and CDR2 (germline): MNHEY, SVGAGI. The CDR3 totals 14 residues.

The CDR3 loop is CASSQVWSEGETQYF. The CDR3 DNA follows: TGTGCCAGCAGCCAAGTTTGGAGCGAGGGAGAGACCCAGTACTTC. V usage is TRBV3-1 (or the pseudogene TRBV3-2) and J usage is TRBJ2-5; possible D gene TRBD2, 5 bases. The germline V and J ends were trimmed by 1 base and 4 bases, with 13 bases remaining between them. CDR1 and CDR2 (germline): LGHDT, YNNKEL (reference sequence). This CDR3 comprises 15 residues.

This chain links TRBV11-1 with TRBJ1-6; D not resolved. V was clipped by 3 bases and J by 5 bases, with 8 bases between them. CDR1 and CDR2 (germline): SGHAT, FQDESV (reference sequence). This CDR3 spans 14 amino acids. CDR3 in DNA: TGTGCCAGCAGCTTTCGAGGGAATAATTCACCCCTCCACTTT. It encodes CASSFRGNNSPLHF.

This rearrangement joins TRBV4-1 to TRBJ2-1, with 7 positions matching TRBD2. Germline V lookup: CDR1 MGHRA, CDR2 YSYEKL. V was pared by 1 base and J by 5 bases, with 5 bases of the junction left unmatched. This CDR3 has 15 residues. Here the CDR3 DNA reads TGCGCCAGCAGCCAAGCTCCTAGCGGTAACAATGAGCAGTTCTTC. Translating gives CASSQAPSGNNEQFF.

The CDR3 coding sequence is TGTGCCAGCACCCAGATGACAGGGAACACTGAAGCTTTCTTT. This gives the protein CASTQMTGNTEAFF. The V call is TRBV2, the J call TRBJ1-1; a possible D gene is TRBD1 (6 bases). The CDR3 runs 14 residues. Trimming stripped 7 bases from V and 1 base from J, with 13 bases between. From germline, CDR1 is SNHLY and CDR2 FYNNEI.

This clone was recorded only once. The chain carries TRBV19 and TRBJ1-2, with D possibly TRBD1 on 5 matching bases. Between the trimmed V and J ends, which lost 0 bases and 2 bases, there was a span of 19 bases. The CDR3 is 18 residues long. CDR1 is LNHDA, CDR2 SQIVND, per germline (reference sequence). CDR3: CASSIEVDNWSANYGYTF. The CDR3 DNA is TGTGCCAGTAGTATAGAAGTGGACAATTGGAGCGCAAACTATGGCTACACCTTC.

The chain recombines TRBV30 with TRBJ1-4; 9 nucleotides agree with TRBD1. The germline gives CDR1 GTSNPN, CDR2 SVGIG (reference sequence). This CDR3 is 12 amino acids long. The V and J ends lost 8 bases and 8 bases, in that order; junction bases with no gene match: 6. In nucleotides, the CDR3 is TGTGCCATAGACAGGGGGGGCGAAAAACTGTTTTTT. It specifies CAIDRGGEKLFF.

The chain employs TRBV4-2 and TRBJ1-2; 9 nucleotides line up with TRBD1. Unmatched junction bases numbered 11, after V lost 4 bases and J lost 2 bases. Germline loops: CDR1 LGHNA, CDR2 YNFKEQ. This CDR3 spans 17 amino acids. In DNA form, the CDR3 reads TGTGCCAGCAGCCCGACAAACAGGGGGCAGGGGAACTATGGCTACACCTTC. Protein product: CASSPTNRGQGNYGYTF.

This chain links TRBV6-5 with TRBJ1-2; no firm D call. The germline V gene encodes CDR1 MNHEY and CDR2 SVGAGI. Trimming stripped 5 bases from V and 2 bases from J, with 9 bases between. The CDR3 is 13 amino acids. In nucleotides, the CDR3 is TGTGCCAGCAGTCGTGACATGAACTATGGCTACACCTTC. This sequence encodes CASSRDMNYGYTF.

The chain has TRBV27 and TRBJ2-7, with TRBD1 matching 7 bases. Germline V lookup: CDR1 MNHEY, CDR2 SMNVEV (reference sequence). This CDR3 contains 14 residues. Trimming took 7 bases from V and 6 from J; bases not matched to a gene: 12. The CDR3 protein is CASKGGSSEVEQYF. In DNA, the CDR3 is TGTGCCAGCAAAGGGGGCAGCTCAGAGGTCGAGCAGTACTTC.

This clone was seen a few times. The rearrangement joins TRBV3-1 (or the pseudogene TRBV3-2) to TRBJ2-1; 7 bases agree with TRBD1. The J segment lost 4 bases and the V segment lost 5 bases, leaving 5 bases of the junction unmatched. CDR1 and CDR2 from the germline V gene are LGHDT and YNNKEL (reference sequence). CDR3 size: 14 residues. CDR3 sequence (DNA): TGTGCCAGCAGCTTCGAACAGGGGTACAATGAGCAGTTCTTC. It specifies CASSFEQGYNEQFF.